The sequence of this TCR beta chain was determined in a study of T-cell memory formation after mild COVID-19. The CDR3 is 13 amino acids. Deletions cut 3 bases from V and 6 bases from J, with 11 bases between. Germline values: CDR1 SGHRS, CDR2 YFSETQ. One entry per CDR3 protein results from TCRdb running MiXCR on the 5' RACE reads. Found here are around 390,000 distinct CDR3 sequences, 15% to 20% of them singletons; the top ten hold 20% to 25%. The rearrangement joins TRBV5-1 to TRBJ2-3; D is tentatively TRBD1 or TRBD2 (5 bases each). The receptor was isolated from a man aged 18 to 35 who had mild COVID-19 (a few samples of this study predate the infection). Cell type and time point are not known. Specimen: PBMCs or a T cell subset sorted from them (not recorded which). The CDR3: CASSWVGDDTQYF. The CDR3 DNA sequence: TGCGCCAGCAGCTGGGTGGGGGATGATACGCAGTATTTT.